This T cell receptor (beta chain) was captured in a study of T cell responses to AZD1222 COVID-19 vaccine. General study points: An increase in Spike-specific TCR breadth and depth was observed after two AZD1222 doses.

A note on this clone: What it binds is unknown.

TCRdb's table, derived via immunoSEQ multiplex PCR, lists solely in-frame clones and lacks some. The sample has about 170,000 clones, 92% seen once. The sample in question was peripheral blood, obtained on day 0 of AZD1222 vaccination. The receptor was isolated from an adult in good health.

CDR3 residues: CASRTRGQLNQPQHF. The DNA for the CDR3 is TGTGCCAGCCGGACTCGGGGACAGCTCAATCAGCCCCAGCATTTT. This chain links TRBV19 with TRBJ1-5, with 7 bases that match TRBD1. Per germline, CDR1 LNHDA and CDR2 SQIVND (reference sequence). The CDR3 contains 15 residues. V lost 9 bases, J lost 3 bases, and 11 bases stayed unmatched.